The 25 T cell receptor beta chains presented below share a single source sample, sequenced in a study of T cells expressing NK-cell markers. TCRdb reprocessed the 5' RACE reads, with one entry per CDR3 protein and no DNA. Listed are 300,000 to 450,000 distinct CDR3 sequences; roughly 5.4% falls within the top ten. Sequencing was performed on blood T cells: a sorted CD56 or NKG2C T cell subset, CD4+ or CD8+ T cells, or bulk PBMC T cells (not recorded which). All receptors come from a man aged 18 to 69 in good health.

This chain links TRBV18 with TRBJ1-4; TCRdb proposes TRBD1, but this gene call is untestable without DNA. Looked up from germline, CDR1 is KGHSH and CDR2 is LQKENI. This CDR3 has 14 amino acids. The CDR3: CASIDRVPNEKLFF.

V is TRBV11-2 and J is TRBJ2-3; TCRdb reports TRBD1, a call that lacks DNA to check it against. Looked up from germline, CDR1 is SGHAT and CDR2 is FQNNGV. The CDR3 sequence is 20 residues long. The CDR3 here is CASGYQDSRKRGASTDTQYF.

The V and J genes are TRBV19 and TRBJ1-2; TCRdb's assignment of TRBD1 cannot be checked, as there is no DNA. This CDR3 contains 13 residues. Germline loops: CDR1 LNHDA, CDR2 SQIVND (reference sequence). This CDR3 is CASRTGIGYGYTF. Full variable domain (remainder filled in from reference TRBV19 and TRBJ1-2): DGGITQSPKYLFRKEGQNVTLSCEQNLNHDAMYWYRQDPGQGLRLIYYSQIVNDFQKGDIAEGYSVSREKKESFPLTVTSAQKNPTAFYLCASRTGIGYGYTFGSGTRLTVV.

The J gene is TRBJ2-3, the V gene TRBV25-1. CDR1 MGHDK and CDR2 SYGVNS come from the germline V gene. The CDR3 extends over 14 amino acids. The CDR3: CASSDTSSTDTQYF.

The genes are TRBV9 and TRBJ2-3; no DNA is available, so the TRBD1 call from TCRdb remains unchecked. This CDR3 has 13 amino acids. Germline assignment: CDR1 SGDLS and CDR2 YYNGEE. CDR3 in amino acids: CASSAGVADTQYF. The complete variable domain, with remaining parts taken from reference TRBV9 and TRBJ2-3, reads DSGVTQTPKHLITATGQRVTLRCSPRSGDLSVYWYQQSLDQGLQFLIQYYNGEERAKGNILERFSAQQFPDLHSELNLSSLELGDSALYFCASSAGVADTQYFGPGTRLTVL.

V usage is TRBV7-9 and J usage is TRBJ2-7; with no DNA, the TCRdb D assignment of TRBD1 cannot be verified. The CDR3 has 15 amino acids. The germline V gene has CDR1 SEHNR and CDR2 FQNEAQ (reference sequence). The CDR3 sequence: CASSSWDRGIYEQYF.

This chain connects TRBV6-2 or TRBV6-3 to TRBJ2-5; TCRdb gives TRBD2 as the D gene, but with no DNA this cannot be confirmed. Germline loops: CDR1 MNHEY, CDR2 SVGEGT. This CDR3 comprises 12 residues. This CDR3 is CASSNYGQTQYF.

J is TRBJ1-6 and V is TRBV20-1; TCRdb picks TRBD1, but there is no DNA to check that call. The CDR3 totals 17 residues. Germline-derived CDR1 and CDR2 are DFQATT and SNEGSKA (reference sequence). The CDR3 here is CSASGRGQSSYNSPLHF.

The V gene is TRBV11-1, the J gene TRBJ1-6; TCRdb's D call, TRBD1, is unchecked because there is no DNA. The CDR3 is 18 amino acids. Germline V gives CDR1 SGHAT, CDR2 FQDESV (reference sequence). CDR3 amino acids: CASSFDWGPSSYNSPLHF.

The chain joins TRBV12-3 or TRBV12-4 to TRBJ1-4. This CDR3 is built from 16 residues. CDR3 residues: CASKYAAVATNEKLFF.

The V and J genes are TRBV2 and TRBJ2-5; absent DNA, TCRdb's TRBD1 call cannot be checked. There are 15 residues in the CDR3. The germline V gene encodes CDR1 SNHLY and CDR2 FYNNEI. The chain's CDR3 is CASSEAEQGWETQYF.

The J gene is TRBJ2-5, the V gene TRBV7-2. CDR3 length equals 17 residues. In germline, CDR1 is SGHTA, CDR2 FQGNSA. The chain's CDR3 is CASSPILEGRNKQTQYF.

This chain links TRBV15 with TRBJ2-1; TCRdb calls TRBD1, which cannot be checked without DNA. The germline V gene has CDR1 LNHNV and CDR2 YYDKDF (reference sequence). The CDR3 runs to 14 residues. The CDR3: CATSREKEAVEQFF. The full variable domain, completed using reference TRBV15 and TRBJ2-1, is DAMVIQNPRYQVTQFGKPVTLSCSQTLNHNVMYWYQQKSSQAPKLLFHYYDKDFNNEADTPDNFQSRRPNTSFCFLDIRSPGLGDTAMYLCATSREKEAVEQFFGPGTRLTVL.

The V gene is TRBV20-1, the J gene TRBJ1-5. Germline V gene sequence: CDR1 DFQATT, CDR2 SNEGSKA (reference sequence). This CDR3 has 13 residues. The CDR3 here is CSALGPRGQPQHF.

The chain couples TRBV4-2 to TRBJ1-2; as DNA is missing, the TRBD1 call by TCRdb cannot be tested. Per germline, CDR1 LGHNA and CDR2 YNFKEQ. This CDR3 is built from 15 residues. CDR3 loop: CASSQGGGGTDGYTF.

The chain combines TRBV3-1 with TRBJ2-5; TCRdb names TRBD2, which stays unverified in the absence of DNA. In germline, CDR1 is LGHDT, CDR2 YNNKEL (reference sequence). This CDR3 contains 16 residues. This chain's CDR3 is CASSQSPAGGQETQYF.

The genes are TRBV9 and TRBJ2-3; absent DNA, TCRdb's TRBD1 call cannot be checked. CDR1 and CDR2 from the germline V gene are SGDLS and YYNGEE. The CDR3 is 14 residues long. The CDR3 loop reads CASSVGRAGNTQYF.

The rearrangement uses TRBV6-2 or TRBV6-3 and TRBJ2-7. Germline loops: CDR1 MNHEY, CDR2 SVGEGT. This CDR3 spans 14 amino acids. The CDR3 region is CASSYSKGNPEQYF.

The V gene is TRBV5-1, the J gene TRBJ2-1; TCRdb proposes TRBD2, but this gene call is untestable without DNA. Germline V CDR1 and CDR2: SGHRS, YFSETQ. This CDR3 has 15 residues. The CDR3 protein is CASSFLTSGVSEQFF. The whole variable domain, filled in from reference TRBV5-1 and TRBJ2-1, reads KAGVTQTPRYLIKTRGQQVTLSCSPISGHRSVSWYQQTPGQGLQFLFEYFSETQRNKGNFPGRFSGRQFSNSRSEMNVSTLELGDSALYLCASSFLTSGVSEQFFGPGTRLTVL.

This chain links TRBV11-2 with TRBJ2-7; TCRdb proposes TRBD1, but this gene call is untestable without DNA. The V gene's germline CDR1 is SGHAT and CDR2 FQNNGV. The CDR3 spans 13 residues. CDR3 region: CASSFPQGYEQYF.

V and J are TRBV2 and TRBJ1-2; the D gene TCRdb calls, TRBD1, cannot be checked with no DNA. The CDR3 totals 14 residues. Germline lookup yields CDR1 SNHLY and CDR2 FYNNEI. The CDR3 loop is CASKTGTGHYGYTF.

The chain employs TRBV10-3 and TRBJ1-2; TCRdb outputs TRBD1, but without DNA this stays unchecked. Per germline, CDR1 ENHRY and CDR2 SYGVKD. The CDR3 is 13 amino acids. CDR3 loop: CASKDREDYGYTF.

The genes are TRBV5-5 and TRBJ2-1. This CDR3 region has 16 residues. Per the germline V gene, CDR1 is SGHKS and CDR2 is YYEKEE (reference sequence). CDR3 in amino acids: CASSLVRQAIYNEQFF.

The chain joins TRBV28 to TRBJ2-7. The germline V gene has CDR1 MDHEN and CDR2 SYDVKM. The CDR3 is 15 residues long. CDR3 amino acids: CASSLDRALKGEQYF. Full variable domain (missing parts from reference TRBV28 and TRBJ2-7): DVKVTQSSRYLVKRTGEKVFLECVQDMDHENMFWYRQDPGLGLRLIYFSYDVKMKEKGDIPEGYSVSREKKERFSLILESASTNQTSMYLCASSLDRALKGEQYFGPGTRLTVT.

The chain is built from TRBV4-2 and TRBJ2-3. CDR3 length: 15 amino acids. Germline values: CDR1 LGHNA, CDR2 YNFKEQ. The CDR3 here is CASSQDGTSGNTQYF.